The subject of this entry is one TCR beta chain. The antigen remains undetermined. This sample was included in a study of OX40 agonist ivuxolimab in advanced cancers. Study in general: Dose-escalation cases comprised hepatocellular carcinoma, melanoma, renal cell or head and neck cancer. Notes on the study in general: In a subset of nonresponders, normalized T-cell clonal expansion was also low.

Patients who had autoimmune disease history or got systemic immunosuppression were left out. Samples were taken at baseline and on day 1 of cycles 4 and 7. This table comes from immunoSEQ multiplex PCR, and its TCRdb copy is limited to in-frame clones, with some not included. The sample consists of 15,000 to 20,000 clones, roughly 87% of them appearing once. Here the sequenced sample was CD4+ or CD8+ T cells sorted from blood, taken in a trial of the OX40 agonist ivuxolimab. The receptor was derived from an adult with an advanced solid tumor such as melanoma, head and neck, liver or kidney cancer.

This CDR3 is CASSLTSGEYYEQYF. The CDR3 nucleotides read TGTGCCAGCAGCCTGACTAGCGGGGAATACTACGAGCAGTACTTC. The chain is built from TRBV11-2 and TRBJ2-7; the match to TRBD2 covers 11 bases. CDR3 length: 15 residues. Trimming cost V 5 bases and J 3 bases; bases outside gene matches: 6. Germline V gene data show CDR1 as SGHAT and CDR2 as FQNNGV.